A single sample gave rise to the 3 T cell receptor beta chains below, sequenced in a study of blood T cells in healthy people across ages. Through a sample-barcoded 5' primer and a J-beta primer mix, a second PCR was run for roughly 6 to 12 cycles. TCRdb fed the 5' RACE reads into MiXCR, producing one record per CDR3 protein. The sample lists about 1.6 million distinct CDR3 sequences; about 35% were seen once. What was sequenced was blood. The source is a woman in her 30s in good health.

The V gene is TRBV20-1, the J gene TRBJ1-5; 8 positions agree with TRBD1. The CDR3 is 15 amino acids. CDR1 and CDR2 from the germline V gene are DFQATT and SNEGSKA (reference sequence). With 6 bases clipped from V and 3 bases from J, the junction kept 10 bases outside the gene matches. In DNA form, the CDR3 reads TGCAGTGCCGAAACAGGGGGAAAGGACAATCAGCCCCAGCATTTT. Protein product: CSAETGGKDNQPQHF.

This clonotype was counted a few times. The chain combines TRBV15 with TRBJ2-7, with D hard to call. Germline CDR1 LNHNV, CDR2 YYDKDF (reference sequence). Trimming took off 0 bases at V and 1 base at J, with 7 bases between the two ends. The CDR3 length is 14 residues. The CDR3 nucleotides are TGTGCCACCAGCAGAGAACATCCTTCCTACGAGCAGTACTTC. The encoded protein is CATSREHPSYEQYF. The entire variable domain, with the rest obtained from reference TRBV15 and TRBJ2-7, is as follows: DAMVIQNPRYQVTQFGKPVTLSCSQTLNHNVMYWYQQKSSQAPKLLFHYYDKDFNNEADTPDNFQSRRPNTSFCFLDIRSPGLGDTAMYLCATSREHPSYEQYFGPGTRLTVT.

The CDR3 reads CASRQTGANVLTF. CDR3 DNA: TGTGCCAGCAGACAGACAGGGGCCAACGTCCTGACTTTC. The chain employs TRBV27 and TRBJ2-6; D ambiguous. With 6 bases removed from V and 4 bases from J, the gap between germline ends came to 7 bases. Germline-derived CDR1 and CDR2 are MNHEY and SMNVEV (reference sequence). There are 13 residues in the CDR3.